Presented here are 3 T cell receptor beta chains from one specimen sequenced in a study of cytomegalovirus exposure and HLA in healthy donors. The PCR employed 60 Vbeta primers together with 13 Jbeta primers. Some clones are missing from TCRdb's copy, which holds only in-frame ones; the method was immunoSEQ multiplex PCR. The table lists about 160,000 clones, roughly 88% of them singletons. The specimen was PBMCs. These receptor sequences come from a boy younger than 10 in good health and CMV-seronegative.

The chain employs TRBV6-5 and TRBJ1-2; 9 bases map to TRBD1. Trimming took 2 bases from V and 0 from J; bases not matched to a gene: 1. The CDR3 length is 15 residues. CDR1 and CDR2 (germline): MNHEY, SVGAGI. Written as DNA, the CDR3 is TGTGCCAGCAGTTACGGGACAGGGTCTAACTATGGCTACACCTTC. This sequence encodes CASSYGTGSNYGYTF.

CDR3 residues: CASSLSAGLALYEQYF. CDR3 nucleotide sequence: TGTGCCAGCAGTTTATCCGCGGGACTAGCTCTATACGAGCAGTACTTC. The chain uses TRBV27 and TRBJ2-7, with 9 positions matching TRBD2. Germline lookup yields CDR1 MNHEY and CDR2 SMNVEV (reference sequence). V lost 0 bases to trimming and J lost 4 bases; unmatched junction nucleotides: 7. CDR3 length: 16 residues.

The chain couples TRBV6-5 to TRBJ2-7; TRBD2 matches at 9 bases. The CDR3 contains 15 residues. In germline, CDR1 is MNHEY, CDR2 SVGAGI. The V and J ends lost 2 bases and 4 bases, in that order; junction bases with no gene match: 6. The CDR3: CASSYEASGVYEQYF. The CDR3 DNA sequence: TGTGCCAGCAGTTACGAGGCTAGCGGGGTATACGAGCAGTACTTC.